This TCR beta chain was sequenced during a study of blood T cell repertoires in COVID-19. Authors' processing steps: Amplification with reference gene primers provided the estimates of nucleated cell counts. Here immunoSEQ multiplex PCR was the method, and the copy in TCRdb shows in-frame clones only, minus some. That table furnishes V, J and clone size, whereas the DNA furnished D and trimming. This sample has about 210,000 clones, with around 82% found just once. V was pared by 3 bases and J by 2 bases, with 9 bases between. Germline-derived CDR1 and CDR2 are SGHRS and YFSETQ. The CDR3 contains 14 residues.

This sequence joins TRBV5-1 and TRBJ1-5; D is undetermined. The sequence was obtained from a man in his fifties with active or convalescent COVID-19. Specimen: peripheral blood. This CDR3 reads CASSSGMGNQPQHF. In DNA form, the CDR3 reads TGCGCCAGCAGCTCGGGAATGGGCAATCAGCCCCAGCATTTT. The entire variable domain, with the rest obtained from reference TRBV5-1 and TRBJ1-5, is as follows: KAGVTQTPRYLIKTRGQQVTLSCSPISGHRSVSWYQQTPGQGLQFLFEYFSETQRNKGNFPGRFSGRQFSNSRSEMNVSTLELGDSALYLCASSSGMGNQPQHFGDGTRLSIL.